Below are 16 T cell receptor beta chains sequenced from a single sample in a study of T cell repertoires in cytomegalovirus infection. TCRdb re-derived calls from the reads in MiXCR, one entry per CDR3 protein. The sample has 450,000 to 550,000 distinct CDR3 sequences, 16% seen once; the top ten hold 20% to 30%. The sample comprised CD8+ T cells from PBMCs. These receptors originate from a human donor in good health (CMV status not recorded). Some clones in this sample may be carry-over from other donors' samples.

The chain links TRBV14 to TRBJ2-5; D is possibly TRBD1 or TRBD2 (6 bases each). The CDR3 sequence is 15 residues long. CDR1 SGHDN and CDR2 FVKESK come from the germline V gene. V was cut by 1 base and J by 5 bases, with 14 bases left in between. The CDR3, as DNA: TGTGCCAGCAGCCAAGGCACAGGGAGGTGGGAGACCCAGTACTTC. As protein: CASSQGTGRWETQYF.

This clonotype was counted many times. V and J are TRBV7-6 and TRBJ2-1, with D tentatively TRBD1 or TRBD2 (5 bases each). The CDR3 totals 15 residues. The V end was cut by 4 bases, the J end by 8 bases, with 18 bases between. Germline V gene lookup returns CDR1 SGHVS and CDR2 FNYEAQ. CDR3 nucleotide sequence: TGTGCCAGCAGCTCCTCCGGGTTAAGAGGGGATGAGCAGTTCTTC. Translating it yields CASSSSGLRGDEQFF.

This clonotype turned up a few times. J is TRBJ1-4 and V is TRBV6-2 or TRBV6-3; D may be TRBD1 (6 bases). V was clipped by 5 bases and J by 7 bases, with 23 bases between them. Germline V CDR1 and CDR2: MNHEY, SVGEGT. The CDR3 has 17 residues. This CDR3 reads CASSQDRILWRGEKLFF. CDR3 coding DNA: TGTGCCAGCAGTCAGGACAGAATTCTTTGGAGGGGTGAAAAACTGTTTTTT.

This clonotype was seen ten or more times. The V call is TRBV6-5, the J call TRBJ1-6, with D tentatively TRBD1 (6 bases). V lost 5 bases, J lost 5 bases, and 13 bases lay in between. This CDR3 has 15 amino acids. The germline V gene has CDR1 MNHEY and CDR2 SVGAGI. The CDR3 loop reads CASSIFGTNNSPLHF. CDR3 coding DNA: TGTGCCAGCAGTATCTTCGGGACAAATAATTCACCCCTCCACTTT.

This sequence joins TRBV29-1 and TRBJ1-2, with D unclear. The CDR3 is 11 residues long. Germline V gene sequence: CDR1 SQVTM, CDR2 ANQGSEA. The ends were cut back, 1 base at V and 4 bases at J, with 4 bases in the middle. As DNA, the CDR3 is TGCAGCGTTGAAGCTGCCTATGGCTACACCTTC. Protein product: CSVEAAYGYTF.

This clonotype was recorded a few times. J is TRBJ1-1 and V is TRBV28, with unresolved D. Germline V CDR1 and CDR2: MDHEN, SYDVKM. CDR3 length: 13 amino acids. Trimming pared 1 base from V and 4 bases from J, leaving 7 bases between. DNA for the CDR3: TGTGCCAGCAGTTTATTCCCAGGCACTGAAGCTTTCTTT. It codes for CASSLFPGTEAFF.

The chain uses TRBV10-3 and TRBJ2-7, with 9 bases identical to TRBD1. CDR1 and CDR2 (germline): ENHRY, SYGVKD. This CDR3 comprises 13 residues. V lost 11 bases, J lost 2 bases, and 7 bases stayed unmatched. CDR3 DNA: TGTGCCCCAAAGGGACAGGGTGCCTACGAGCAGTACTTC. Translating it yields CAPKGQGAYEQYF.

This clonotype has a count of ten or more. The chain couples TRBV7-6 to TRBJ1-6; D is possibly TRBD1 (5 bases). Deletions cut 1 base from V and 5 bases from J, with 6 bases between. The CDR3 sequence is 14 residues long. The germline V gene has CDR1 SGHVS and CDR2 FNYEAQ. CDR3 DNA sequence: TGTGCCAGCAGCTTAGGAGGGGATAATTCACCCCTCCACTTT. Its protein product is CASSLGGDNSPLHF.

This clonotype was detected a few times. In DNA form, the CDR3 reads TGTGCCAGCAGCCAAGAGAGGTTCGCAGATACGCAGTATTTT. It codes for CASSQERFADTQYF. The chain carries TRBV14 and TRBJ2-3; no firm D call. The CDR3 contains 14 residues. Trimming left V 0 bases short and J 4 bases short, with 8 bases between. The germline gives CDR1 SGHDN, CDR2 FVKESK.

About this clonotype: This may arise from a read error, as a much more abundant clone is one base away. Without the conserved terminal phenylalanine or tryptophan, this CDR3 likely stems from a read error. The chain links TRBV5-1 to TRBJ2-6; perhaps D is TRBD1 or TRBD2 (6 bases each). V was shortened by 4 bases and J by 0 bases, with 14 bases between the two germline ends. The V gene's germline CDR1 is SGHRS and CDR2 YFSETQ. The CDR3 sequence is 17 residues long. The CDR3 sequence is CASSREGGLSGANVLTL. CDR3 nucleotides: TGCGCCAGCAGCCGAGAGGGGGGCCTCTCTGGGGCCAACGTCCTGACTTTA.

Only one count was recorded for this clonotype. The V and J genes are TRBV12-3 or TRBV12-4 and TRBJ2-5; maybe TRBD2 (6 bases). V was clipped by 2 bases and J by 5 bases, with 12 bases between them. This CDR3 region has 14 residues. The CDR3 loop is CASSLLGGMETQYF. The CDR3 DNA sequence: TGTGCCAGCAGTTTATTGGGGGGAATGGAGACCCAGTACTTC.

A few counts support this clonotype. The V gene is TRBV27, the J gene TRBJ2-3, with 8 bases fitting TRBD2. Germline assignment: CDR1 MNHEY and CDR2 SMNVEV (reference sequence). V lost 11 bases and J lost 4; bases outside the gene matches: 8. CDR3 length equals 13 residues. The CDR3 here is CAVGRAVADTQYF. In DNA form, the CDR3 reads TGTGCCGTCGGGAGGGCCGTTGCAGATACGCAGTATTTT.

Only a few counts were recorded for this clonotype. The gene calls are TRBV27 and TRBJ2-5; 11 nucleotides line up with TRBD1. Germline CDR1 is MNHEY and CDR2 is SMNVEV (reference sequence). V shed 3 bases and J 5 bases; nucleotides not matched to a gene: 8. This CDR3 is built from 16 residues. In DNA, the CDR3 is TGTGCCAGCAGTTTGAGTGGACAGGGGGCTTCGGAGACCCAGTACTTC. As protein: CASSLSGQGASETQYF.

The chain has TRBV6-5 and TRBJ2-1, with D possibly called TRBD1 or TRBD2 (5 bases each). CDR3 length equals 14 residues. Trimming shortened V by 10 bases and J by 5 bases, and 18 bases separated the two germline ends. The V gene's germline CDR1 is MNHEY and CDR2 SVGAGI. As DNA, the CDR3 is TGTGCCACCAAAAGGGACCGACGAAACAATGAGCAGTTCTTC. This gives the protein CATKRDRRNNEQFF.

This clonotype has at least ten counts. This chain uses TRBV14 with TRBJ2-3, with D perhaps being TRBD1 or TRBD2 (6 bases each). Germline V gene lookup returns CDR1 SGHDN and CDR2 FVKESK. V dropped 4 bases and J dropped 4 bases, with 12 bases sitting between them. The CDR3 sequence is 14 residues long. CDR3 sequence: CASSPPRGADTQYF. In DNA form, the CDR3 reads TGTGCCAGCAGCCCTCCTAGGGGGGCAGATACGCAGTATTTT.

This clonotype was picked up many times. This chain links TRBV7-9 with TRBJ2-1; D is possibly TRBD1 or TRBD2 (5 bases each). V lost 5 bases, J lost 0 bases, and 14 bases lay in between. Germline V CDR1 and CDR2: SEHNR, FQNEAQ (reference sequence). The CDR3 runs to 16 residues. The CDR3 DNA reads TGTGCCAGCAGCCCGGGGTTTGGGGGCTCCTACAATGAGCAGTTCTTC. As protein: CASSPGFGGSYNEQFF.